Shown below are 27 T cell receptor beta chains from a single sample sequenced in a study of T cell repertoires in cytomegalovirus infection. TCRdb called the reads again in MiXCR, with one record for every CDR3 protein. This table holds fewer than 200,000 distinct CDR3 sequences, around 20% found once. The sample comprised PBMCs. The receptors stem from a human donor in good health (CMV status not recorded). Some clones in this sample may be carry-over from other donors' samples.

This clonotype has just a few counts. For the CDR3, the DNA is TGCGCCAGCAGCCCCGGACAGGGGAGGACCGGGGAGCTGTTTTTT. Translation gives CASSPGQGRTGELFF. This chain uses TRBV5-1 with TRBJ2-2, with TRBD1 identical over 9 bases. CDR1 is SGHRS, CDR2 YFSETQ, per germline. This CDR3 spans 15 amino acids. Trimming at V came to 4 bases and at J to 5 bases, leaving 6 bases not matched to a gene.

The V gene is TRBV11-2, the J gene TRBJ1-4; possibly TRBD1 for D (6 bases). CDR1 and CDR2 (germline): SGHAT, FQNNGV. CDR3 size: 16 residues. V lost 3 bases and J lost 8, with 19 bases in between. CDR3 residues: CASSLDRIPSGEKLFF. CDR3 coding DNA: TGTGCCAGCAGCTTGGACAGAATCCCGAGTGGGGAAAAACTGTTTTTT.

As for this clonotype: A much larger clone sits a single nucleotide away, making a read error possible. The CDR3 coding sequence is TGTGCCAGCAGTTATCACCCTGCGGGCCGGGGGGGCGAGCAGTACTTC. Its protein is CASSYHPAGRGGEQYF. This rearrangement joins TRBV6-6 to TRBJ2-7; 8 bases line up with TRBD2. This CDR3 contains 16 residues. The germline V gene encodes CDR1 MNHNY and CDR2 SVGAGI (reference sequence). V gave up 3 bases and J gave up 6 bases; unmatched junction bases: 13.

The chain couples TRBV29-1 to TRBJ2-1; 7 bases map to TRBD1. Germline V CDR1 and CDR2: SQVTM, ANQGSEA. V lost 7 bases to trimming and J lost 6 bases; unmatched junction nucleotides: 12. The CDR3 contains 14 residues. The CDR3 region is CSGQLGAGGNEQFF. The CDR3, as DNA: TGCAGCGGCCAACTTGGGGCAGGGGGCAATGAGCAGTTCTTC.

The sample holds a few counts of this clonotype. V is TRBV20-1 and J is TRBJ1-5; D not resolved. Trimming shortened V by 1 base and J by 0 bases, and 10 bases separated the two germline ends. CDR3 size: 15 residues. CDR1 and CDR2 (germline): DFQATT, SNEGSKA (reference sequence). CDR3 nucleotides: TGCAGTGCTAGAGGCTACAGCGATAGCAATCAGCCCCAGCATTTT. It encodes CSARGYSDSNQPQHF.

This clonotype was seen ten or more times. The CDR3 sequence is CASSSNILASDSAYNEQFF. The DNA of the CDR3 is TGTGCCAGCAGCTCCAACATTCTAGCGTCGGACTCTGCCTACAATGAGCAGTTCTTC. V and J are TRBV5-4 and TRBJ2-1; D perhaps matches TRBD2 (6 bases). V shed 3 bases and J shed 2 bases, with 24 bases lying between them. The germline V gene has CDR1 SGHNT and CDR2 YYREEE (reference sequence). The CDR3 is made up of 19 amino acids.

V usage is TRBV27 and J usage is TRBJ1-1; possible D gene TRBD1, 6 bases. Germline V gene lookup returns CDR1 MNHEY and CDR2 SMNVEV (reference sequence). Trimming removed 5 bases at V and 5 bases at J, with 12 bases between. This CDR3 has 13 amino acids. In DNA, the CDR3 is TGTGCCAGCAGTCGGCCACAGGGAACTGAAGCTTTCTTT. It translates to CASSRPQGTEAFF.

The CDR3 here is CASSSYRVETEAFF. The CDR3 DNA reads as TGTGCCAGCAGCTCTTACAGGGTTGAAACTGAAGCTTTCTTT. The chain is built from TRBV11-2 and TRBJ1-1; D might be TRBD1 (6 bases). Germline lookup yields CDR1 SGHAT and CDR2 FQNNGV. The CDR3 length is 14 residues. V was shortened by 4 bases and J by 5 bases, with 14 bases between the two germline ends.

The chain recombines TRBV2 with TRBJ2-2; TRBD1 is a possible D gene (5 bases). CDR1 and CDR2 from the germline V gene are SNHLY and FYNNEI. V was shortened by 5 bases and J by 2 bases, with 15 bases between the two germline ends. The CDR3 consists of 16 residues. CDR3 nucleotides: TGTGCCAGCAGTCCTACAGGAACTTACAACACCGGGGAGCTGTTTTTT. The encoded protein is CASSPTGTYNTGELFF.

The chain is built from TRBV13 and TRBJ2-1; 9 bases are shared with TRBD2. Germline V gene lookup returns CDR1 PRHDT and CDR2 FYEKMQ (reference sequence). V lost 5 bases to trimming and J lost 9 bases; unmatched junction nucleotides: 8. The CDR3 runs 14 residues. The CDR3, as DNA: TGTGCCAGCAGCCCTGGCGCGGGAGGGGTTGAGCAGTTCTTC. Its protein product is CASSPGAGGVEQFF.

This clonotype was recorded at least ten times. This chain connects TRBV7-8 to TRBJ2-1; no reliable D call. This CDR3 contains 14 residues. Germline loops: CDR1 SGHVS, CDR2 FQNEAQ. Trimming removed 2 bases from V and 5 bases from J, with 10 bases in between. The CDR3 here is CASSLSPRNNEQFF. The CDR3, as DNA: TGTGCCAGCAGCTTATCCCCCAGGAACAATGAGCAGTTCTTC.

This chain links TRBV15 with TRBJ1-2, with D unresolved. This CDR3 is built from 14 residues. Germline CDR1 is LNHNV and CDR2 is YYDKDF (reference sequence). Trimming removed 4 bases at V and 3 bases at J, with 12 bases between. The CDR3, as DNA: TGTGCCACCAGCATCTCGCGGACCCACTATGGCTACACCTTC. Translation: CATSISRTHYGYTF. Based on the CDR3 plus reference TRBV15 and TRBJ1-2, the full variable domain is DAMVIQNPRYQVTQFGKPVTLSCSQTLNHNVMYWYQQKSSQAPKLLFHYYDKDFNNEADTPDNFQSRRPNTSFCFLDIRSPGLGDTAMYLCATSISRTHYGYTFGSGTRLTVV.

The sample holds many counts of this clonotype. CDR3 residues: CASSLSPVRRGWNTEAFF. For the CDR3, the DNA is TGTGCCAGCAGCTTAAGCCCGGTCCGGCGGGGTTGGAACACTGAAGCTTTCTTT. This chain joins TRBV7-2 and TRBJ1-1; D not certain. Trimming cost V 2 bases and J 1 base, with 20 bases left between them. There are 18 residues in the CDR3. Germline CDR1 is SGHTA and CDR2 is FQGNSA.

This clonotype has just a few counts. J is TRBJ1-5 and V is TRBV5-6; the match to TRBD1 covers 11 bases. Germline assignment: CDR1 SGHDT and CDR2 YYEEEE. The V segment lost 4 bases and the J segment 4 bases; nucleotides outside the gene matches: 7. This CDR3 spans 16 amino acids. CDR3 loop: CASSEGTGGRNQPQHF. CDR3 nucleotide sequence: TGTGCCAGCAGCGAAGGGACAGGGGGACGGAATCAGCCCCAGCATTTT.

Only a few counts were recorded for this clonotype. V is TRBV12-3 or TRBV12-4 and J is TRBJ1-2, with a tentative D call TRBD1 (6 bases). V lost 5 bases and J 5 bases, leaving 12 bases between the germline ends. The CDR3 runs 13 residues. CDR3 in amino acids: CASSRQASYGYTF. The CDR3 DNA sequence: TGTGCCAGCAGTCGACAGGCTAGTTATGGCTACACCTTC.

V is TRBV19 and J is TRBJ2-1; TRBD2 might be the D (6 bases). Between the trimmed V and J ends, which lost 4 bases and 7 bases, there was a span of 14 bases. Per germline, CDR1 LNHDA and CDR2 SQIVND (reference sequence). This CDR3 is built from 14 residues. The CDR3: CASSNKRVNNEQFF. The CDR3 bases are TGTGCCAGTAGTAACAAGCGGGTGAATAATGAGCAGTTCTTC.

The CDR3 bases are TGTGCCAGCACCTACGACAGCTCCTCGAACACTGAAGCTTTCTTT. Its translation is CASTYDSSSNTEAFF. The genes are TRBV6-1 and TRBJ1-1; D is perhaps TRBD1 (5 bases). Germline V gene sequence: CDR1 MNHNS, CDR2 SASEGT. V lost 7 bases to trimming and J lost 1 base, with 16 bases between them. The CDR3 runs 15 residues.

The chain links TRBV12-3 or TRBV12-4 to TRBJ2-3; 10 bases fit TRBD2. This CDR3 contains 13 residues. With 8 bases clipped from V and 4 bases from J, the junction kept 3 bases outside the gene matches. The CDR3 DNA sequence: TGTGCCAGCTCTAGCGGGGGTTCAGATACGCAGTATTTT. Translating it yields CASSSGGSDTQYF.

This clonotype was observed a few times. The chain links TRBV9 to TRBJ2-7; tentatively, D is TRBD1 (5 bases). This CDR3 spans 14 amino acids. V dropped 3 bases and J dropped 3 bases, with 13 bases sitting between them. Germline V CDR1 and CDR2: SGDLS, YYNGEE. The chain's CDR3 is CASSAQGGIYEQYF. CDR3 nucleotide sequence: TGTGCCAGCAGCGCCCAGGGTGGGATCTACGAGCAGTACTTC.

The J gene is TRBJ1-3, the V gene TRBV5-5, with a weak D call TRBD1 (5 bases). In germline, CDR1 is SGHKS, CDR2 YYEKEE (reference sequence). The CDR3 is 17 amino acids. The germline V and J ends were trimmed by 1 base and 2 bases, with 16 bases remaining between them. CDR3 DNA sequence: TGTGCCAGCAGCTTGAGGTTGGCGCAGGGCGCTGGAAACACCATATATTTT. Its protein is CASSLRLAQGAGNTIYF.

The chain couples TRBV25-1 to TRBJ1-1; D possibly corresponds to TRBD1 (5 bases). The CDR3 runs to 13 residues. V shed 6 bases and J shed 4 bases, with 12 bases lying between them. Germline CDR1 reads MGHDK; CDR2 reads SYGVNS. The CDR3, as DNA: TGTGCCAGCAGGGTTGGGGCCGCCACTGAAGCTTTCTTT. Amino acids: CASRVGAATEAFF.

The J gene is TRBJ2-5, the V gene TRBV4-1; no firm D call. The V gene lost 2 bases and the J gene lost 5 bases, with 12 bases spanning the gap. Germline lookup yields CDR1 MGHRA and CDR2 YSYEKL. The length of the CDR3 is 14 residues. The CDR3 DNA reads TGCGCCAGCAGCCAACGCGGCACTCTGGAGACCCAGTACTTC. The encoded protein is CASSQRGTLETQYF.

The genes are TRBV18 and TRBJ1-1; tentatively, D is TRBD1 (5 bases). Trimming cost V 3 bases and J 8 bases, with 13 bases left between them. Germline V gene sequence: CDR1 KGHSH, CDR2 LQKENI. CDR3 length equals 13 residues. The CDR3 bases are TGTGCCAGCTCACCCACATTGGGGGTAGAAGCTTTCTTT. Encoded protein: CASSPTLGVEAFF. The whole variable domain, filled in from reference TRBV18 and TRBJ1-1, reads NAGVMQNPRHLVRRRGQEARLRCSPMKGHSHVYWYRQLPEEGLKFMVYLQKENIIDESGMPKERFSAEFPKEGPSILRIQQVVRGDSAAYFCASSPTLGVEAFFGQGTRLTVV.

A few counts support this clonotype. CDR3 DNA sequence: TGTGCCAGCAGTTACTCAACGGGGGGCCTCACTGAAGCTTTCTTT. It yields the protein CASSYSTGGLTEAFF. The chain is built from TRBV6-5 and TRBJ1-1; tentatively, D is TRBD1 (6 bases). Deletions cut 0 bases from V and 4 bases from J, with 12 bases between. There are 15 residues in the CDR3. From germline, CDR1 is MNHEY and CDR2 SVGAGI.

Note on this clonotype: This may arise from a read error, as a much more abundant clone is one base away. The V and J genes are TRBV6-1 and TRBJ2-7, with TRBD1 matching over 8 bases. Germline lookup yields CDR1 MNHNS and CDR2 SASEGT. The CDR3 loop spans 14 amino acids. The CDR3: CASSEDRDAYEEYF. Written as DNA, the CDR3 is TGTGCCAGCAGTGAGGACAGGGACGCCTACGAGGAGTACTTC.

This clonotype was counted at least ten times. The V and J genes are TRBV7-8 and TRBJ2-7, with a tentative D call TRBD2 (6 bases). The CDR3 totals 14 residues. Per germline, CDR1 SGHVS and CDR2 FQNEAQ. V shed 2 bases and J shed 2 bases, with 10 bases lying between them. This chain's CDR3 is CASSLKRRAYEQYF. The CDR3 coding sequence is TGTGCCAGCAGCTTAAAACGGAGGGCCTACGAGCAGTACTTC.

The chain employs TRBV5-5 and TRBJ2-3; tentative D call: TRBD1 (6 bases). Germline V gives CDR1 SGHKS, CDR2 YYEKEE (reference sequence). This CDR3 region has 16 residues. Trimming removed 3 bases from V and 4 bases from J, with 18 bases in between. In nucleotides, the CDR3 is TGTGCCAGCAGCTCCGGGACACCTGGACTTCCAGATACGCAGTATTTT. This codes for CASSSGTPGLPDTQYF.